This T cell receptor (beta chain) is from a study of cytomegalovirus exposure and HLA in healthy donors. The germline CDR1 and CDR2 sequences are SGHRS and YFSETQ. The CDR3 runs 14 residues. Trimming stripped 2 bases from V and 6 bases from J, with 12 bases between. PCR was performed using 60 Vbeta and 13 Jbeta primers. This table comes from immunoSEQ multiplex PCR, and its TCRdb copy is limited to in-frame clones, with some not included. The sample shows 95,000 to 150,000 clones, 65% to 80% of them seen only once. Comments on this clone: The antigen is undetermined.

When sampled, the donors appeared nominally healthy, though they likely had unrecorded immune exposures. The study, taken as a whole, reports: DRB1 showed the most TCR associations and HLA-C the fewest in a later analysis, as rates varied by HLA locus. In vitro confirmation showed three CMV-associated chains to be CMV antigen specific. Available immune exposure information was restricted to CMV serostatus only.

This receptor was obtained from a woman between 55 and 75 years old in good health and CMV-seropositive. The sample taken for sequencing was PBMCs. This chain uses TRBV5-1 with TRBJ2-1; weak D call: TRBD1 (5 bases). The CDR3 DNA sequence: TGCGCCAGCAGCTTAACAGGCCCGGTCAATGAGCAGTTCTTC. Its protein is CASSLTGPVNEQFF.